The source of this TCR beta chain is a study of post-analysis software for immune sequencing data. Study overall: Courses of disease covered relapsing-remitting, secondary progressive and progressive-relapsing multiple sclerosis.

The ends were cut back, 6 bases at V and 13 bases at J, with 19 bases in the middle. The CDR3 covers 14 residues. The TCR beta cDNA libraries contained unique molecular identifiers. Starting from about 0.94 to 9.7 million T cells, the study yielded about half a million cDNA molecules. TCRdb re-derived calls from the PCR reads in MiXCR, one entry per CDR3 protein. The sample gives around 250,000 distinct CDR3 sequences, 36% of which show up once; approximately 4.6% is in the top ten. Concerning this clonotype: Its antigen is currently unknown.

General study results and limits: In patients, 4 to 6 TRBV segments were more frequent than in controls, with TRBV5-6, TRBV5-1 and TRBV20-1 among them. Among multiple sclerosis patients, normalized Chao1 diversity was significantly below that of controls.

Sequenced input: blood. This receptor was taken from a girl aged 5-17 years with multiple sclerosis. The gene calls are TRBV12-3 or TRBV12-4 and TRBJ1-6, with a weak D call TRBD1 (6 bases). The CDR3: CASSLGAAGSPLHF. Written as DNA, the CDR3 is TGTGCCAGCAGCCTGGGGGCTGCAGGGTCGCCCCTCCACTTT.